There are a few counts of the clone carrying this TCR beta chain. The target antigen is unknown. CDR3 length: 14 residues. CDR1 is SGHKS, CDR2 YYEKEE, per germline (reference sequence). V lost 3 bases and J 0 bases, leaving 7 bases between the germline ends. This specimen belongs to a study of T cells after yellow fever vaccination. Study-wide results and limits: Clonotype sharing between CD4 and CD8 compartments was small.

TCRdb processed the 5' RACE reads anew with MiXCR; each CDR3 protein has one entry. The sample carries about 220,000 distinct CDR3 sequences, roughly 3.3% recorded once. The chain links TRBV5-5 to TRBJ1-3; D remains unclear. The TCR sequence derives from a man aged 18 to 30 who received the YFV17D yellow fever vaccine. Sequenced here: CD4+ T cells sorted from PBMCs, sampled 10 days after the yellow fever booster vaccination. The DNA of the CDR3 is TGTGCCAGCAGCTACAGCGGCTCTGGAAACACCATATATTTT. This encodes CASSYSGSGNTIYF.